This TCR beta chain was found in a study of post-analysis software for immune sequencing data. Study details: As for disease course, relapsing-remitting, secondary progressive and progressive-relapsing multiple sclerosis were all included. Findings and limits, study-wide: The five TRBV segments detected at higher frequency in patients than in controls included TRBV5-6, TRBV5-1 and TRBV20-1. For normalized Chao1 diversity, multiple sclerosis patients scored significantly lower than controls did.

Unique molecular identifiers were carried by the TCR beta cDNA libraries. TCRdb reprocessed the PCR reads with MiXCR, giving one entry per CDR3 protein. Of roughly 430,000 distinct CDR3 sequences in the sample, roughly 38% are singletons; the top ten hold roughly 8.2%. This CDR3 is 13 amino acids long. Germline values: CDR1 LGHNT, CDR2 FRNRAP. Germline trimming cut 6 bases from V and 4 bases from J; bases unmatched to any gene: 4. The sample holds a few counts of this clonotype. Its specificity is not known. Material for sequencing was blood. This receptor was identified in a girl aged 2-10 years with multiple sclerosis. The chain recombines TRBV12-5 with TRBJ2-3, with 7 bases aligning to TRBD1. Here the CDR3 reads CASGYQGADTQYF. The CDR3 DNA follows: TGTGCTAGTGGATACCAGGGGGCAGATACGCAGTATTTT.